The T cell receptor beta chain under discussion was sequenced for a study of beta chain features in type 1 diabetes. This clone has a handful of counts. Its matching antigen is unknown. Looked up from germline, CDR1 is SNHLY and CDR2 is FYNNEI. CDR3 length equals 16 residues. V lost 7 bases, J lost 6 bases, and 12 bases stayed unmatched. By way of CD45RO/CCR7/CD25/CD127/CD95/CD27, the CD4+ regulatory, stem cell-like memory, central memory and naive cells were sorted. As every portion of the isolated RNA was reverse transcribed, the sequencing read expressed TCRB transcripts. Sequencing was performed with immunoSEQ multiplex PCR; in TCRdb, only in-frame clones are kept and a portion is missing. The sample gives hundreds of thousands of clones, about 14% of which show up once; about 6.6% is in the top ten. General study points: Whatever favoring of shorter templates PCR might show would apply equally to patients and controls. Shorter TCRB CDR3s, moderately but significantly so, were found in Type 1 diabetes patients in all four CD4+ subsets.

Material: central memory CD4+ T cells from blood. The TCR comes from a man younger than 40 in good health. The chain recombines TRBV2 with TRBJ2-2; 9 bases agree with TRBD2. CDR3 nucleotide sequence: TGTGCCAGCACCAAAGGGCTAGCGGGGTCCGCCGGGGAGCTGTTTTTT. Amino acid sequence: CASTKGLAGSAGELFF.